The subject of this entry is one T cell receptor (beta chain). This specimen comes from a study of technical replicates of blood from a few donors. CDR3 length: 15 amino acids. Trimming removed 6 bases from V and 5 bases from J, with 17 bases in between. The repertoire was sequenced with immunoSEQ multiplex PCR; TCRdb's copy has only in-frame clones and lacks some. The sample includes roughly 85,000 clones, approximately 93% seen only once; the top ten take over 0.2%. What was sequenced was T cells isolated from PBMCs. This chain joins TRBV23-1 and TRBJ2-1; the D gene is possibly TRBD2 (6 bases). TRBV23-1 is an ORF for which the function is uncertain. The TCR sequence derives from a human donor in good health. The CDR3 here is CASRGGGGIHNEQFF. The DNA for the CDR3 is TGCGCCAGCAGGGGGGGTGGCGGGATCCACAATGAGCAGTTCTTC.